The sequence of this TCR beta chain was determined in a study of T cell responses to AZD1222 COVID-19 vaccine. Remarks on this clone: No antigen is known for it.

Study results and limitations: Spike-specific TCR breadth and depth both grew after two AZD1222 doses. Along spike, vaccine-associated CD4 TCRs were found throughout, with dominance at 160-218 and 743-854. White British donors predominated, females outnumbered males, and clonal diversity was possibly underestimated.

This table comes from immunoSEQ multiplex PCR, and its TCRdb copy is limited to in-frame clones, with some not included. The table records 98,000 or so clones, about nine tenths of them present only once. The CDR3 extends over 15 amino acids. Germline trimming cut 5 bases from V and 4 bases from J; bases unmatched to any gene: 7. The germline V gene encodes CDR1 SGHRS and CDR2 YFSETQ. The TCR was taken from an adult who received the AZD1222 COVID-19 vaccine. Sequenced material: peripheral blood, taken 28 days after the second AZD1222 dose. This chain links TRBV5-1 with TRBJ2-3; 10 nucleotides agree with TRBD1. CDR3 sequence reads: CASRDRGEVPDTQYF. CDR3 DNA sequence: TGCGCCAGCAGGGACAGGGGGGAAGTTCCAGATACGCAGTATTTT. Full variable domain (missing parts from reference TRBV5-1 and TRBJ2-3): KAGVTQTPRYLIKTRGQQVTLSCSPISGHRSVSWYQQTPGQGLQFLFEYFSETQRNKGNFPGRFSGRQFSNSRSEMNVSTLELGDSALYLCASRDRGEVPDTQYFGPGTRLTVL.